The 2 T cell receptor beta chains presented below share a single source sample, sequenced in a study of OX40 agonist ivuxolimab in advanced cancers. Produced via immunoSEQ multiplex PCR; TCRdb's table is partial and in-frame only. The sample carries roughly 59,000 clones, approximately 85% recorded once. The sequenced sample was CD4+ or CD8+ T cells sorted from blood, obtained in a trial of the OX40 agonist ivuxolimab. The receptors were gathered from an adult with an advanced solid tumor such as melanoma, head and neck, liver or kidney cancer.

This clone was counted between two and nine times. The V and J genes are TRBV10-3 and TRBJ2-2, with 10 positions matching TRBD1. V gave up 6 bases and J gave up 5 bases; unmatched junction bases: 0. This CDR3 contains 13 residues. Germline CDR1 ENHRY, CDR2 SYGVKD. CDR3 bases: TGTGCCATCAGGGGACAGGGGACCGGGGAGCTGTTTTTT. Its protein is CAIRGQGTGELFF.

The J gene is TRBJ2-5, the V gene TRBV27, with 9 bases aligning to TRBD2. With V trimmed by 8 bases and J by 3 bases, 7 bases remained unmatched. Germline V gene sequence: CDR1 MNHEY, CDR2 SMNVEV (reference sequence). CDR3 length: 14 residues. The CDR3 here is CASSLAGLEETQYF. The CDR3 coding sequence is TGTGCCAGCTCTCTAGCGGGGCTGGAAGAGACCCAGTACTTC.